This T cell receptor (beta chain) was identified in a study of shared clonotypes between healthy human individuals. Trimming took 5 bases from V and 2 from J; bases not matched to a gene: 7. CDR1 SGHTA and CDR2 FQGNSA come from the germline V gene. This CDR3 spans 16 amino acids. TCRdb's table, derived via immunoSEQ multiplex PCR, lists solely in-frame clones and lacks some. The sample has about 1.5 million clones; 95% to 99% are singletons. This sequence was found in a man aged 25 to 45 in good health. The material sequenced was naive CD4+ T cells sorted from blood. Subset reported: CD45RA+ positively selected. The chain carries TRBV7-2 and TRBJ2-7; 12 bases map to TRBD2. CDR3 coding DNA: TGTGCCAGCAGCGACCGACTAGCGGGAGACACCTACGAGCAGTACTTC. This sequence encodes CASSDRLAGDTYEQYF.